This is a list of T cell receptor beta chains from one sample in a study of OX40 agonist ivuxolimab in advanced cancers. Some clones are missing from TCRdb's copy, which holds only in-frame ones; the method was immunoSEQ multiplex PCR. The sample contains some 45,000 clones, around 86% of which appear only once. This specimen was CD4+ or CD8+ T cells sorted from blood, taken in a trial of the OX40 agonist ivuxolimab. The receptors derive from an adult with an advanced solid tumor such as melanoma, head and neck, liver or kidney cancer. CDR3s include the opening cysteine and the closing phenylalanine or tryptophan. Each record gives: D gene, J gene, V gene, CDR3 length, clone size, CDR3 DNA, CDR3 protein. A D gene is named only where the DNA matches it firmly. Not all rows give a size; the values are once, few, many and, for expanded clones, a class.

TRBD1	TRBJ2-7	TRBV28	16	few	TGTGCCAGCAGTCTAGAGTCCGGGACAGGGTCCTACGAGCAGTACTTC	CASSLESGTGSYEQYF
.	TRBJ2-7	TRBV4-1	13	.	TGCGCCAGCAGCCCCGGGGTTTCCTACGAGCAGTACTTC	CASSPGVSYEQYF
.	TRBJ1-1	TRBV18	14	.	TGTGCCAGCTCACCGTGGGCGCAGAACACTGAAGCTTTCTTT	CASSPWAQNTEAFF
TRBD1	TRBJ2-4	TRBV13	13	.	TGTGCCAGCAGCTTAGGGACAGGGAGTATTCAGTACTTC	CASSLGTGSIQYF
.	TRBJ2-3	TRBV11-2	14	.	TGTGCCAGCAGCCCCGAGGGACTCCTAGATACGCAGTATTTT	CASSPEGLLDTQYF
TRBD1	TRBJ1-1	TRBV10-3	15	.	TGTGCCATCAGTGACGGACAGGGGGAACGGGTTATCGCTTTCTTT	CAISDGQGERVIAFF
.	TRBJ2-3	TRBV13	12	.	TGTGCCAGCAGCTCTACCACAGATACGCAGTATTTT	CASSSTTDTQYF
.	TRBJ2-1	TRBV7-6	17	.	TGTGCCAGCAGCTTAGTGGGAACCGGGAGCCTCACCGATGAGCAGTTCTTC	CASSLVGTGSLTDEQFF
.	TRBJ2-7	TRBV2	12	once	TGTGCCAGCAGTGAGGGTCCGGAAGAGCAGTACTTC	CASSEGPEEQYF
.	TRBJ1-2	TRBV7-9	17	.	TGTGCCAGCAGCCCACTCGGTTCGGGGAGAATTAATATCGGCTACACCTTC	CASSPLGSGRINIGYTF
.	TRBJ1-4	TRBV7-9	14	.	TGTGCCAGCAGCTCTGGAGGCGGGAATGAAAAACTGTTTTTT	CASSSGGGNEKLFF
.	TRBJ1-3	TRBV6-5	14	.	TGTGCCAGCAGTTTGATGGTCTCTGGAAACACCATATATTTT	CASSLMVSGNTIYF
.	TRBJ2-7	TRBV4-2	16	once	TGTGCCAGCAGCCCGTCGGGGCTACCAAAATCCTACGAGCAGTACTTC	CASSPSGLPKSYEQYF
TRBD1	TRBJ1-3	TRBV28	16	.	TGTGCCAGCAGTGACTTGACAGGGGACTTTGGAAACACCATATATTTT	CASSDLTGDFGNTIYF
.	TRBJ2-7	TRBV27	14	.	TGTGCCAGCAGTTTCCGGGGATCCCGCTACGAGCAGTACTTC	CASSFRGSRYEQYF
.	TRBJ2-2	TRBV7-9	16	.	TGTGCCAGCAGCTCCCCCTTCAGAGAGAACACCGGGGAGCTGTTTTTT	CASSSPFRENTGELFF
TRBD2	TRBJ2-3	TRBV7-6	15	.	TGTGCCAGCAGCCGTTTTCAGCGGGGGGGCGGCACGCAGTATTTT	CASSRFQRGGGTQYF
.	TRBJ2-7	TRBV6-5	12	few	TGTGCCAGCACCACAAGCCTGGACGAGCAGTACTTC	CASTTSLDEQYF
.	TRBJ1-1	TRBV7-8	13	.	TGTGCCAGCAGCTTAGAGGTGGGCACTGAAGCTTTCTTT	CASSLEVGTEAFF
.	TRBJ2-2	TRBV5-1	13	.	TGCGCCAGCAGCAGTACCGGGACTCAGAGGATGTTTTTT	CASSSTGTQRMFF
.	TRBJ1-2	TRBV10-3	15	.	TGTGCCATCAGTGAGACCACAGGAGGCACCTATGGCTACACCTTC	CAISETTGGTYGYTF
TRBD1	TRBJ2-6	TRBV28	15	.	TGTGCCAGCAGCTGGACAGGGGATGGGGCCAACGTCCTGACTTTC	CASSWTGDGANVLTF
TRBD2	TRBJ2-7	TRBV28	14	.	TGTGCCAGTGCTGGACTAGCGGGGGACTACGAGCAGTACTTC	CASAGLAGDYEQYF
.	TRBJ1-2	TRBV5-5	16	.	TGCGCCAGCAGCCAAGATAGGGGCCGGGCCCTGTATGGCTACACCTTC	CASSQDRGRALYGYTF
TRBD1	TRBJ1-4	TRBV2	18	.	TGTGCCAGCAGTTCTCCCCGGGGACAGGGCTATAAAAAGGAAAAACTGTTTTTT	CASSSPRGQGYKKEKLFF
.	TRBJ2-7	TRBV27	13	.	TGTGCCAGCGGCGAGGGGCCCTTCTACGAGCAGTACTTC	CASGEGPFYEQYF
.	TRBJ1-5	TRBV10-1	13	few	TGCGCCAGCAGTGACTCGACAGGTCAGCCCCAGCATTTT	CASSDSTGQPQHF
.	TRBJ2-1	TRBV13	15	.	TGTGCCAGCAGCCTCAGAGAGATCGGCTACAATGAGCAGTTCTTC	CASSLREIGYNEQFF
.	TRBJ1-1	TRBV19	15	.	TGTGCCAGTAGTCGGTTTACAGGAGGTAACACTGAAGCTTTCTTT	CASSRFTGGNTEAFF
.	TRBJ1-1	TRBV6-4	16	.	TGTGCCAGCGGCCCAGAGAACCGTAGTATGAACACTGAAGCTTTCTTT	CASGPENRSMNTEAFF
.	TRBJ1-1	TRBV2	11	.	TGTGCCAGCGAAGAGTCCACTGAAGCTTTCTTT	CASEESTEAFF
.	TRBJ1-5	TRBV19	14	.	TGTGCCAGTAGTCCCCGGGGCAGGGTACAGCCCCAGCATTTT	CASSPRGRVQPQHF
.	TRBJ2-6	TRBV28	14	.	TGTGCCAGCGCGCGGAATGCTGGGGCCAACGTCCTGACTTTC	CASARNAGANVLTF
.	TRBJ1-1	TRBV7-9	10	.	TGTGCCTCCGGCGAGGCTGAAGCTTTCTTT	CASGEAEAFF
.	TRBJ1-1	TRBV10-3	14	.	TGTGCCATCAGTGAGTCGAAGGGGGTAACTGAAGCTTTCTTT	CAISESKGVTEAFF
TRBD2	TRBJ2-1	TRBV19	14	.	TGTGCCAGTATTGGGACTAGTCTCTACAATGAGCAGTTCTTC	CASIGTSLYNEQFF
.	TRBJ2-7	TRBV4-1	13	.	TGCGCCAGCAGCCAACCAGGGTTGGACGAGCAGTACTTC	CASSQPGLDEQYF
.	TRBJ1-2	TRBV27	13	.	TGTGCCAGCAGTTTAATTACAGGAGCTGGTAATACCTTC	CASSLITGAGNTF
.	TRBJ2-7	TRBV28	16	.	TGTGCCAGCAGTTTAGGGGTCACAGGGATCTCCTACGAGCAGTACTTC	CASSLGVTGISYEQYF
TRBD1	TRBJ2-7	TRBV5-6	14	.	TGTGCCAGCAGCTTGGTGGGGACAGGATACGAGCAGTACTTC	CASSLVGTGYEQYF
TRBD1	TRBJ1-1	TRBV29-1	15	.	TGCAGCGTTGAAGATGGGATAAACAGGGGCACTGAAGCTTTCTTT	CSVEDGINRGTEAFF
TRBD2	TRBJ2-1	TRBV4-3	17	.	TGCGCCAGCAGCCAAGTCGCAGCGGGGGGGTTAAGGAATGAGCAGTTCTTC	CASSQVAAGGLRNEQFF
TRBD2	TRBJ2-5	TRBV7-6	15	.	TGTGCCAGCAGCCATAGCGGGGGGGGAGAGGAGACCCAGTACTTC	CASSHSGGGEETQYF
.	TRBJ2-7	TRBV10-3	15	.	TGTGCCATCAGGGGCAAGGACCAGGGATCCTACGAGCAGTACTTC	CAIRGKDQGSYEQYF
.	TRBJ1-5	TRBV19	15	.	TGTGCCAGTAGTATAGCGCTTTATAGCAATCAGCCCCAGCATTTT	CASSIALYSNQPQHF
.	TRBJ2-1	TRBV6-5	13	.	TGTGCCAGCACCCCGGACAGTCTAAATGAGCAGTTCTTC	CASTPDSLNEQFF
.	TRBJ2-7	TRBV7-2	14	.	TGTGCCAGCAGCTTAACATCCAGGAGCTACGAGCAGTACTTC	CASSLTSRSYEQYF
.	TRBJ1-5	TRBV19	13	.	TGTGCCAGTACCCCGGACAGAAATCAGCCCCAGCATTTT	CASTPDRNQPQHF
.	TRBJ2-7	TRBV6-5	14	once	TGTGCCAGCAGTTACAAGGGGCTAAACTACGAGCAGTACTTC	CASSYKGLNYEQYF
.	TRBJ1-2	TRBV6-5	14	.	TGTGCCAGCAGTTACTTGGCCACATCACCGGGCTACACCTTC	CASSYLATSPGYTF
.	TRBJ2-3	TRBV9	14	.	TGTGCCAGCAGAGAGGGGGGGGGCACAGATACGCAGTATTTT	CASREGGGTDTQYF
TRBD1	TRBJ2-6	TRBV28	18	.	TGTGCCAGCAGTTTAGGGACAGGCAGCATCTCTGGGGCCAACGTCCTGACTTTC	CASSLGTGSISGANVLTF
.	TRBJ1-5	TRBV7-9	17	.	TGTGCCAGCAGCCCTAACCAAAAGCCCGGTTTGCATCAGCCCCAGCATTTT	CASSPNQKPGLHQPQHF
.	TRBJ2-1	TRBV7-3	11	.	TGTGCCAGCAGCCCTGGGGGGCCCCCGTTCTTC	CASSPGGPPFF
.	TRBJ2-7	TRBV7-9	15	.	TGTGCCAGCAGCCCACCGGCTTCGGACGCCTACGAGCAGTACTTC	CASSPPASDAYEQYF